Shown below are 6 T cell receptor beta chains from a single sample sequenced in a study of graft-versus-host responses after intestinal transplantation (dated by TCRdb to the early 2020s). Libraries came from the immunoSEQ multiplex PCR assay. In its TCRdb copy, this immuneACCESS table keeps in-frame sequences only and misses some clones. Where compared with another copy, unresolved V genes explain less than half of these, and the others have no known cause. A total of just under 65,000 clones appear in this sample, more than 85% of them only once. The top ten hold roughly 1.5% of the sample. The time point label here, explained by the study, means: cells obtained before transplantation from donor or recipient. The antigens these receptors bind are not known. The input for sequencing was unstimulated CD8+ T cells sorted from spleen or lymph node cells, taken before transplant. The origin of the receptors is a human donor who was the organ donor for an intestinal transplant.

The V and J genes are TRBV18 and TRBJ1-3, with D perhaps TRBD1 (5 bases). Trimming took off 3 bases at V and 6 bases at J, with 12 bases between the two ends. CDR3 length: 14 residues. CDR1 is KGHSH, CDR2 LQKENI, per germline. As DNA, the CDR3 is TGTGCCAGCTCACCGATTGACAGCTTAAACACCATATATTTT. Its protein is CASSPIDSLNTIYF. Based on the CDR3 plus reference TRBV18 and TRBJ1-3, the full variable domain is NAGVMQNPRHLVRRRGQEARLRCSPMKGHSHVYWYRQLPEEGLKFMVYLQKENIIDESGMPKERFSAEFPKEGPSILRIQQVVRGDSAAYFCASSPIDSLNTIYFGEGSWLTVV.

This chain connects TRBV5-1 to TRBJ2-3; tentatively, D is TRBD2 (5 bases). The length of the CDR3 is 16 residues. The ends were cut back, 4 bases at V and 2 bases at J, with 17 bases in the middle. Germline V gives CDR1 SGHRS, CDR2 YFSETQ. This CDR3 is CASSPYLAGLTDTQYF. CDR3 sequence (DNA): TGCGCCAGCAGCCCCTATCTAGCCGGCCTCACAGATACGCAGTATTTT.

The count of this clone is one. This chain uses TRBV7-3 with TRBJ1-1, with unresolved D. Trimming pared 0 bases from V and 3 bases from J, leaving 11 bases between. From germline, CDR1 is SGHTA and CDR2 FQGTGA. The CDR3 totals 15 residues. CDR3 sequence: CASSLTPLGDTEAFF. In nucleotides, the CDR3 is TGTGCCAGCAGCTTAACCCCCCTCGGGGACACTGAAGCTTTCTTT.

V gene TRBV5-1 combines with J gene TRBJ2-1; D not certain. Germline-derived CDR1 and CDR2 are SGHRS and YFSETQ. V was cut by 5 bases and J by 4 bases, with 16 bases left in between. The CDR3 totals 15 residues. CDR3 sequence (DNA): TGCGCCAGCAGTCCCGATCGGGTTTATTACAATGAGCAGTTCTTC. Its translation: CASSPDRVYYNEQFF.

This clone has a handful of counts. The chain links TRBV30 to TRBJ1-3, with no clear D. Looked up from germline, CDR1 is GTSNPN and CDR2 is SVGIG (reference sequence). Trimming took 0 bases from V and 0 from J, leaving 6 bases between them. This CDR3 spans 14 amino acids. CDR3 nucleotide sequence: TGTGCCTGGAGTGTGTATAGCTCTGGAAACACCATATATTTT. Protein product: CAWSVYSSGNTIYF.

CDR3 protein: CASRTGGTEAFF. The CDR3 DNA reads TGTGCCAGCAGGACAGGGGGCACTGAAGCTTTCTTT. The rearrangement uses TRBV27 and TRBJ1-1; 9 bases fit TRBD1. Germline trimming cut 6 bases from V and 4 bases from J; bases unmatched to any gene: 0. CDR1 and CDR2 from the germline V gene are MNHEY and SMNVEV (reference sequence). This CDR3 has 12 residues.